Following are 6 T cell receptor beta chains from one sample sequenced in a study of cytomegalovirus exposure and HLA in healthy donors. The PCR used 60 Vbeta and 13 Jbeta primers. Libraries were prepared by immunoSEQ multiplex PCR; TCRdb keeps only in-frame clonotypes and omits some of them. Found here are about 160,000 clones, roughly 80% of them singletons; the top ten hold about 10%. Sequenced: PBMCs. The receptor source for this set is a man aged 50 or older in good health and CMV-seropositive.

The V gene is TRBV27, the J gene TRBJ2-7; D unclear. V was trimmed by 6 bases and J by 3 bases, leaving 12 bases between them. Germline values: CDR1 MNHEY, CDR2 SMNVEV (reference sequence). This CDR3 is 13 amino acids long. In DNA form, the CDR3 reads TGTGCCAGCAGCTTAAGACGGAGCTACGAGCAGTACTTC. Protein: CASSLRRSYEQYF.

The rearrangement joins TRBV7-9 to TRBJ2-7; TRBD2 aligns across 13 bases. The CDR3 is made up of 15 amino acids. With 2 bases clipped from V and 6 bases from J, the junction kept 4 bases outside the gene matches. Germline assignment: CDR1 SEHNR and CDR2 FQNEAQ (reference sequence). The CDR3 nucleotides are TGTGCCAGCAGCTTATCGACTAGCGGGAGGTTCGAGCAGTACTTC. This sequence encodes CASSLSTSGRFEQYF.

The chain has TRBV5-4 and TRBJ2-1; 14 nucleotides line up with TRBD2. This CDR3 comprises 16 residues. V shed 4 bases and J 5 bases; nucleotides not matched to a gene: 5. Per the germline V gene, CDR1 is SGHNT and CDR2 is YYREEE (reference sequence). The CDR3 nucleotides are TGTGCCAGCAGCATACCGGGACTAGCGGGAGACAATGAGCAGTTCTTC. It specifies CASSIPGLAGDNEQFF.

The chain has TRBV5-8 and TRBJ2-1; 8 bases agree with TRBD2. This CDR3 comprises 17 residues. V dropped 2 bases and J dropped 4; count of bases not matched to a gene: 11. Germline CDR1 and CDR2: SGHTS and YDEGEE. The CDR3 region has the DNA TGTGCCAGCAGCTTACTCCTAACTAGCGGCTATTACAATGAGCAGTTCTTC. Protein product: CASSLLLTSGYYNEQFF.

This chain links TRBV18 with TRBJ2-6; D gene unclear. Germline V gene sequence: CDR1 KGHSH, CDR2 LQKENI. This CDR3 has 16 amino acids. V was cut by 3 bases and J by 0 bases, with 9 bases left in between. Here the CDR3 DNA reads TGTGCCAGCTCACCGAGACTTGACTCTGGGGCCAACGTCCTGACTTTC. This gives the protein CASSPRLDSGANVLTF.

The V and J genes are TRBV11-2 and TRBJ2-3, with 12 bases fitting TRBD2. Germline trimming cut 5 bases from V and 5 bases from J; bases unmatched to any gene: 5. Germline V CDR1 and CDR2: SGHAT, FQNNGV. The CDR3 runs to 15 residues. CDR3 DNA: TGTGCCAGCAGCCGACTAGCGGGAGCGGTAGATACGCAGTATTTT. The encoded protein is CASSRLAGAVDTQYF.